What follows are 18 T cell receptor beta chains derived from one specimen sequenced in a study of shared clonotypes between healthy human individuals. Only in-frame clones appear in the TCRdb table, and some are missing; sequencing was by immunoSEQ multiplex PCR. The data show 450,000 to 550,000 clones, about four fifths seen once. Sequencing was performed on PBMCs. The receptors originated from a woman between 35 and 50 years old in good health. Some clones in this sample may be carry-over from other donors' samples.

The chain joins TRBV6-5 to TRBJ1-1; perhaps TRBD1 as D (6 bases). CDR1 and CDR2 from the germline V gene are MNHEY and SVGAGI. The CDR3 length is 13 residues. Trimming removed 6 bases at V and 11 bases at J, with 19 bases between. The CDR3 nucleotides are TGTGCCAGCAGGGCAACCTCACAGGGCGAGGCTTTCTTT. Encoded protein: CASRATSQGEAFF.

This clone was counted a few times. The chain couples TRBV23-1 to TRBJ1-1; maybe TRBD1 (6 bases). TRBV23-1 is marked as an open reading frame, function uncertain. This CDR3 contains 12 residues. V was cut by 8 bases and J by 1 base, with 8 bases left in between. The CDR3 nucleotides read TGCGCCAGCGCGACAGGGAACACTGAAGCTTTCTTT. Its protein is CASATGNTEAFF.

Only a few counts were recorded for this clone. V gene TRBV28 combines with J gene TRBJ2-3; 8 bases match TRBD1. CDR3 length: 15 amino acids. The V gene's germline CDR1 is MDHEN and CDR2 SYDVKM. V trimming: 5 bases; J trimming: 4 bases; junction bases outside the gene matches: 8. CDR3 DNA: TGTGCCAGCAGTCCTCGGACAGGGACAGCAGATACGCAGTATTTT. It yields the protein CASSPRTGTADTQYF.

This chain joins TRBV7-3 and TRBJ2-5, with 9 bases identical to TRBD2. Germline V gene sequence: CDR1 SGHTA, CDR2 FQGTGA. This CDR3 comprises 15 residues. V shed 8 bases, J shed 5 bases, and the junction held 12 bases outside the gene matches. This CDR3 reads CASFSNSGSVETQYF. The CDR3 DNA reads TGTGCCAGCTTCTCCAATAGCGGGAGTGTGGAGACCCAGTACTTC.

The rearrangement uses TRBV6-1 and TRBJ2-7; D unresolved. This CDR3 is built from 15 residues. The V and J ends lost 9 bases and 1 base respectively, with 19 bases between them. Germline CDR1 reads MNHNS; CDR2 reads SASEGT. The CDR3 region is CASQKGKAPSYEQYF. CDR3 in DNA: TGTGCCAGTCAGAAGGGCAAAGCGCCTTCCTACGAGCAGTACTTC.

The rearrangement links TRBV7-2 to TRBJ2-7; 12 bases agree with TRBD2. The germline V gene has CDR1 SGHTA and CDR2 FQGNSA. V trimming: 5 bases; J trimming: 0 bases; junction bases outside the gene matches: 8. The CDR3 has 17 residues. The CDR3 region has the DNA TGTGCCAGCAGCCGCAGGACTAGCGGGATTAGCTCCTACGAGCAGTACTTC. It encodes CASSRRTSGISSYEQYF.

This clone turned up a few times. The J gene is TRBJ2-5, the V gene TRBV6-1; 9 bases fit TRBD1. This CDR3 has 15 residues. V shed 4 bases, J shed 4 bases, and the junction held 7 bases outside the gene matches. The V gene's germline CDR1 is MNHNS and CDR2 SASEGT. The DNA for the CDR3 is TGTGCCAGCAGTGGGGGGACAGGGATAGGAGAGACCCAGTACTTC. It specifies CASSGGTGIGETQYF.

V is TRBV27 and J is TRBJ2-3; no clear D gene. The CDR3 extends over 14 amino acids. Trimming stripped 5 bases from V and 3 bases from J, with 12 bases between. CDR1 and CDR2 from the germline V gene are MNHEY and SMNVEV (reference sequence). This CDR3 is CASSPRVGTDTQYF. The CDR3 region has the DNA TGTGCCAGCAGTCCTAGAGTGGGTACAGATACGCAGTATTTT.

CDR3 sequence reads: CASSLDVIGDTQYF. The CDR3 coding sequence is TGTGCCAGCAGCTTAGACGTAATCGGAGATACGCAGTATTTT. The rearrangement joins TRBV7-9 to TRBJ2-3; the D is unclear. Per germline, CDR1 SEHNR and CDR2 FQNEAQ (reference sequence). CDR3 length: 14 amino acids. Trimming took 1 base from V and 5 from J, leaving 10 bases between them.

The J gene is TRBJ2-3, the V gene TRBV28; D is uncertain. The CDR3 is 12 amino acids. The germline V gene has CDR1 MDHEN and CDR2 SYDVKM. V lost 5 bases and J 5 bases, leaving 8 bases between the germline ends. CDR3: CASSQLRDTQYF. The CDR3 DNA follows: TGTGCCAGCAGTCAGCTCAGAGATACGCAGTATTTT.

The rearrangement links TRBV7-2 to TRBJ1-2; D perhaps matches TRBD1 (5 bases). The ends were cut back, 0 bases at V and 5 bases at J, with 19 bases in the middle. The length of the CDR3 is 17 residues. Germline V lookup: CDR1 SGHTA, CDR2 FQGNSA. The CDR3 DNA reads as TGTGCCAGCAGCTTAGCGGGAGATGAGGGGCCGGGGTATGGCTACACCTTC. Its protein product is CASSLAGDEGPGYGYTF.

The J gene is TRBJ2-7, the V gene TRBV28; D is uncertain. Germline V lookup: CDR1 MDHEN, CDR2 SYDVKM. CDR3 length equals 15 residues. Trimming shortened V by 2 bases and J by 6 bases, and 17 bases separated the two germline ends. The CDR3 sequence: CASSLGRSRMSEQYF. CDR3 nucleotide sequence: TGTGCCAGCAGTTTAGGGCGAAGTAGAATGTCCGAGCAGTACTTC.

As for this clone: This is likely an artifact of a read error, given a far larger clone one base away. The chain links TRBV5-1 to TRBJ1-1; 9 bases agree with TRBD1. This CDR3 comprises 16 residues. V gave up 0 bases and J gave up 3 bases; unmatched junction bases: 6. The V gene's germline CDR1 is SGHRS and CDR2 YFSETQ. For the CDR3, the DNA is TGCGCCAGCAGCTTGGGGACAGGGGTTGAGGACACTGAAGCTTTCTTT. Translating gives CASSLGTGVEDTEAFF.

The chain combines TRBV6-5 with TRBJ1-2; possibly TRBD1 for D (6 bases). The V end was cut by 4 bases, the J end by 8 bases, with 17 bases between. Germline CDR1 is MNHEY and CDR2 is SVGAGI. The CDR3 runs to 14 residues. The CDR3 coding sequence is TGTGCCAGCAGTTTCGGACAGACCTTAGGGGGCTACACCTTC. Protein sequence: CASSFGQTLGGYTF.

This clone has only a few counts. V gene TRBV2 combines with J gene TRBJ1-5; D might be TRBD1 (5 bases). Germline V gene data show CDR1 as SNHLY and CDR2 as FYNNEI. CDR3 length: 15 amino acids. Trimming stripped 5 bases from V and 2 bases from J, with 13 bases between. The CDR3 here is CASSSRRGRNQPQHF. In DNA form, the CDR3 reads TGTGCCAGCAGTTCCAGGAGGGGCCGCAATCAGCCCCAGCATTTT.

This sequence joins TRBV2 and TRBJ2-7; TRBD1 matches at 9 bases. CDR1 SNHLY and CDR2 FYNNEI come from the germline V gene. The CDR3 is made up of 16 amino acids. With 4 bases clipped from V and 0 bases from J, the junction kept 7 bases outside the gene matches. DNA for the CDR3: TGTGCCAGCAGTGCACAGGGGGCGTCTCGCTCCTACGAGCAGTACTTC. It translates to CASSAQGASRSYEQYF. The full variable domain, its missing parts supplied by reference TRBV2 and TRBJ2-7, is EPEVTQTPSHQVTQMGQEVILRCVPISNHLYFYWYRQILGQKVEFLVSFYNNEISEKSEIFDDQFSVERPDGSNFTLKIRSTKLEDSAMYFCASSAQGASRSYEQYFGPGTRLTVT.

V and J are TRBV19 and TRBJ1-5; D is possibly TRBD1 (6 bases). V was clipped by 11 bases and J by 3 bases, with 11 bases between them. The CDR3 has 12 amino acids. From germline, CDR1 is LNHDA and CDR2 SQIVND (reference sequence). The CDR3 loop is CAGGQLNQPQHF. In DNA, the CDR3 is TGTGCCGGCGGACAGCTCAATCAGCCCCAGCATTTT.

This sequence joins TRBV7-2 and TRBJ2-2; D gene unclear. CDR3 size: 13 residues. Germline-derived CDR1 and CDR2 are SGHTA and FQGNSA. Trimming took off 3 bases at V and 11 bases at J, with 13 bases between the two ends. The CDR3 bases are TGTGCCAGCAGCTTTTCCGCCGGGTCCGAGCTGTTTTTT. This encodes CASSFSAGSELFF. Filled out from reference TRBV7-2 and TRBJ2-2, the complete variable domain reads GAGVSQSPSNKVTEKGKDVELRCDPISGHTALYWYRQSLGQGLEFLIYFQGNSAPDKSGLPSDRFSAERTGGSVSTLTIQRTQQEDSAVYLCASSFSAGSELFFGEGSRLTVL.